Listed below are T cell receptor beta chains from one sample, sequenced in a study of cytomegalovirus exposure and HLA in healthy donors. Profiling relied on immunoSEQ multiplex PCR, and the TCRdb table lists in-frame clones only, not all of them. The sample shows about 180,000 clones, roughly 79% of them seen only once. Sample: PBMCs. Receptors originate from a male donor in good health and CMV-seronegative. Each CDR3 is given with its conserved first and last residue. Each record gives: clone size, CDR3 length, V gene, D gene, J gene, CDR3 DNA, CDR3 protein. A D gene is named only where the DNA matches it firmly. Not every row has a clone size; where given, it reads once, few, many or a size class.

clone size: .
CDR3 length: 15
V gene: TRBV28
D gene: .
J gene: TRBJ1-6
CDR3 DNA: TGTGCCAGCTATGTGGCGGGCTCCTATAATTCACCCCTCCACTTT
CDR3 protein: CASYVAGSYNSPLHF

clone size: .
CDR3 length: 14
V gene: TRBV15
D gene: .
J gene: TRBJ2-1
CDR3 DNA: TGTGCCACCAGCAGAGATCCTAAAGTGAATGAGCAGTTCTTC
CDR3 protein: CATSRDPKVNEQFF

clone size: .
CDR3 length: 13
V gene: TRBV6-6
D gene: .
J gene: TRBJ2-4
CDR3 DNA: TGTGCCAGCAGTTCCCTAGCCAAAAACATTCAGTACTTC
CDR3 protein: CASSSLAKNIQYF

clone size: .
CDR3 length: 14
V gene: TRBV6-5
D gene: .
J gene: TRBJ1-1
CDR3 DNA: TGTGCCAGCAGTTACTCTCAGGGCGGGAGTGAAGCTTTCTTT
CDR3 protein: CASSYSQGGSEAFF

clone size: .
CDR3 length: 14
V gene: TRBV7-9
D gene: .
J gene: TRBJ2-7
CDR3 DNA: TGTGCCAGCGGTTGGACTTCATCCCCAGGCGAGCAGTACTTC
CDR3 protein: CASGWTSSPGEQYF

clone size: .
CDR3 length: 15
V gene: TRBV2
D gene: TRBD2
J gene: TRBJ2-2
CDR3 DNA: TGTGCCAGCAGTGAATGGGAGGGTAAAACCGGGGAGCTGTTTTTT
CDR3 protein: CASSEWEGKTGELFF

clone size: .
CDR3 length: 11
V gene: TRBV28
D gene: .
J gene: TRBJ2-3
CDR3 DNA: TGTGCCAGCAGTTCTATTGGTACGCAGTATTTT
CDR3 protein: CASSSIGTQYF

clone size: .
CDR3 length: 15
V gene: TRBV30
D gene: .
J gene: TRBJ1-4
CDR3 DNA: TGTGCCTGGAGTGTACAGGGACGGGGGGATGAAAAACTGTTTTTT
CDR3 protein: CAWSVQGRGDEKLFF

clone size: .
CDR3 length: 15
V gene: TRBV5-4
D gene: TRBD2
J gene: TRBJ2-1
CDR3 DNA: TGTGCCAGCAGCGCAAGCGGGAGACTTCGGAATGAGCAGTTCTTC
CDR3 protein: CASSASGRLRNEQFF

clone size: medium-sized
CDR3 length: 15
V gene: TRBV6-1
D gene: TRBD1
J gene: TRBJ1-1
CDR3 DNA: TGTGCCAGCAGTGAAGGGTCAGGGGGGAACACTGAAGCTTTCTTT
CDR3 protein: CASSEGSGGNTEAFF

clone size: .
CDR3 length: 16
V gene: TRBV28
D gene: TRBD1
J gene: TRBJ1-5
CDR3 DNA: TGTGCCAGCAGTACAGGGGGCGCGGATGGCAATCAGCCCCAGCATTTT
CDR3 protein: CASSTGGADGNQPQHF

clone size: .
CDR3 length: 15
V gene: TRBV9
D gene: .
J gene: TRBJ2-3
CDR3 DNA: TGTGCCAGCAGCGTAGTAGGGGCAGGGCCAGATACGCAGTATTTT
CDR3 protein: CASSVVGAGPDTQYF

clone size: .
CDR3 length: 15
V gene: TRBV11-1
D gene: .
J gene: TRBJ1-1
CDR3 DNA: TGTGCCAGCAGTCCTAAATTGCAGGGGAACACTGAAGCTTTCTTT
CDR3 protein: CASSPKLQGNTEAFF

clone size: .
CDR3 length: 13
V gene: TRBV28
D gene: .
J gene: TRBJ1-4
CDR3 DNA: TGTGCCAGCAGTTTCAGTCTTAATGAAAAACTGTTTTTT
CDR3 protein: CASSFSLNEKLFF

clone size: .
CDR3 length: 15
V gene: TRBV28
D gene: .
J gene: TRBJ1-4
CDR3 DNA: TGTGCCAGCAATCCCTCGCGGGGAACTAATGAAAAACTGTTTTTT
CDR3 protein: CASNPSRGTNEKLFF

clone size: few
CDR3 length: 14
V gene: TRBV11-3
D gene: TRBD1
J gene: TRBJ1-6
CDR3 DNA: TGTGCCAGCAGCTCCGGACAGGGCAATTCACCCCTCCACTTT
CDR3 protein: CASSSGQGNSPLHF

clone size: once
CDR3 length: 13
V gene: TRBV10-3
D gene: TRBD1
J gene: TRBJ1-2
CDR3 DNA: TGTGCCGTCCAGGACAGGGGGGGCTATGGCTACACCTTC
CDR3 protein: CAVQDRGGYGYTF

clone size: once
CDR3 length: 14
V gene: TRBV28
D gene: .
J gene: TRBJ1-2
CDR3 DNA: TGTGCCAGCAGTTTAATCGTCGGAGGAAGGGGCTACACCTTC
CDR3 protein: CASSLIVGGRGYTF

clone size: .
CDR3 length: 14
V gene: TRBV6-5
D gene: .
J gene: TRBJ2-7
CDR3 DNA: TGTGCCAGCAGACACCGTGTGGAGGTCTACGAGCAGTACTTC
CDR3 protein: CASRHRVEVYEQYF

clone size: .
CDR3 length: 13
V gene: TRBV7-2
D gene: .
J gene: TRBJ2-1
CDR3 DNA: TGTGCCAGCAGCTTAGTTGGAGTAAATGAGCAGTTCTTC
CDR3 protein: CASSLVGVNEQFF

clone size: .
CDR3 length: 13
V gene: TRBV6-5
D gene: .
J gene: TRBJ2-7
CDR3 DNA: TGTGCCAGCAGTTACTCCCCGTCTACGGGGCAGTACTTC
CDR3 protein: CASSYSPSTGQYF

clone size: .
CDR3 length: 14
V gene: TRBV6-6
D gene: .
J gene: TRBJ2-5
CDR3 DNA: TGTGCCAGCAGTTACTCTAGCCGCCAAGAGACCCAGTACTTC
CDR3 protein: CASSYSSRQETQYF

clone size: .
CDR3 length: 12
V gene: TRBV10-3
D gene: .
J gene: TRBJ2-2
CDR3 DNA: TGTGCCATCAGTGAGTCCGCCGGGGAGCTGTTTTTT
CDR3 protein: CAISESAGELFF

clone size: few
CDR3 length: 16
V gene: TRBV6-1
D gene: .
J gene: TRBJ1-5
CDR3 DNA: TGTGCCAGCAGTGAAGTCAGGGGTTTTAGGGGTCAGCCCCAGCATTTT
CDR3 protein: CASSEVRGFRGQPQHF

clone size: .
CDR3 length: 13
V gene: TRBV27
D gene: TRBD1
J gene: TRBJ1-1
CDR3 DNA: TGTGCCAGCATAGCTCGGACAGGCACTGAAGCTTTCTTT
CDR3 protein: CASIARTGTEAFF

clone size: .
CDR3 length: 13
V gene: TRBV4-1
D gene: .
J gene: TRBJ2-7
CDR3 DNA: TGCGCCAGCAGCCAACGGCTCGAGGCCGAGCAGTACTTC
CDR3 protein: CASSQRLEAEQYF

clone size: .
CDR3 length: 15
V gene: TRBV30
D gene: TRBD2
J gene: TRBJ2-3
CDR3 DNA: TGTGCCTGGAGGCGACTAGCGGGAGGCACAAATACGCAGTATTTT
CDR3 protein: CAWRRLAGGTNTQYF

clone size: .
CDR3 length: 13
V gene: TRBV7-3
D gene: .
J gene: TRBJ1-1
CDR3 DNA: TGTGCCAGCAGCCAAGGACAGCTCACTGAAGCTTTCTTT
CDR3 protein: CASSQGQLTEAFF

clone size: .
CDR3 length: 13
V gene: TRBV7-9
D gene: TRBD2
J gene: TRBJ2-7
CDR3 DNA: TGTGCCATTGCCCGGGGGGAAGCCTACGAGCAGTACTTC
CDR3 protein: CAIARGEAYEQYF

clone size: .
CDR3 length: 13
V gene: TRBV5-1
D gene: .
J gene: TRBJ1-2
CDR3 DNA: TGCGCCAGCAGCTTGGCGGGAAGTTATGGCTACACCTTC
CDR3 protein: CASSLAGSYGYTF

clone size: .
CDR3 length: 16
V gene: TRBV7-2
D gene: TRBD2
J gene: TRBJ2-3
CDR3 DNA: TGTGCCAGCAGCTTAGGGGGGACTAGCGGGAGCGATACGCAGTATTTT
CDR3 protein: CASSLGGTSGSDTQYF

clone size: .
CDR3 length: 16
V gene: TRBV25-1
D gene: TRBD1
J gene: TRBJ2-3
CDR3 DNA: TGTGCCAGCAGTGAAGGACAGGGGCCAGTCACAGATACGCAGTATTTT
CDR3 protein: CASSEGQGPVTDTQYF

clone size: .
CDR3 length: 16
V gene: TRBV28
D gene: TRBD2
J gene: TRBJ2-1
CDR3 DNA: TGTGCCAGCAGTCCAGGACTAGCGGGAGGAAAGAATGAGCAGTTCTTC
CDR3 protein: CASSPGLAGGKNEQFF

clone size: .
CDR3 length: 14
V gene: TRBV7-3
D gene: .
J gene: TRBJ1-2
CDR3 DNA: TGTGCCAGCAGCCCGGACAGAACTAACTATGGCTACACCTTC
CDR3 protein: CASSPDRTNYGYTF

clone size: .
CDR3 length: 13
V gene: TRBV7-3
D gene: .
J gene: TRBJ2-3
CDR3 DNA: TGTGCCAGCAGCCCCCCGGCAGGGGATACGCAGTATTTT
CDR3 protein: CASSPPAGDTQYF

clone size: .
CDR3 length: 15
V gene: TRBV28
D gene: TRBD2
J gene: TRBJ2-1
CDR3 DNA: TGTGCCAGCAGCCCCCCCAGCGGGAGGAGAAATGAGCAGTTCTTC
CDR3 protein: CASSPPSGRRNEQFF

clone size: .
CDR3 length: 12
V gene: TRBV29-1
D gene: TRBD1
J gene: TRBJ1-2
CDR3 DNA: TGCAGCGTTGAGCGACAGGGGGGTGGCTACACCTTC
CDR3 protein: CSVERQGGGYTF

clone size: .
CDR3 length: 15
V gene: TRBV6-6
D gene: TRBD1
J gene: TRBJ1-2
CDR3 DNA: TGTGCCAGCACAAACTGGGACAGGGCCCCCTATGGCTACACCTTC
CDR3 protein: CASTNWDRAPYGYTF

clone size: .
CDR3 length: 16
V gene: TRBV9
D gene: .
J gene: TRBJ1-3
CDR3 DNA: TGTGCCAGCAGCGCTGGGGCCGGAGCCTCTGGAAACACCATATATTTT
CDR3 protein: CASSAGAGASGNTIYF

clone size: .
CDR3 length: 18
V gene: TRBV4-3
D gene: TRBD2
J gene: TRBJ2-1
CDR3 DNA: TGCGCCAGCAGCCAAGGGGCTAGCGGGAGGGGGGCCCCCAGAGAGCAGTTCTTC
CDR3 protein: CASSQGASGRGAPREQFF

clone size: .
CDR3 length: 16
V gene: TRBV19
D gene: .
J gene: TRBJ2-7
CDR3 DNA: TGTGCCAGTAGTATAACTCCACTATCCCAAACCTACGAGCAGTACTTC
CDR3 protein: CASSITPLSQTYEQYF